Sequencing of this T cell receptor beta chain was carried out in a study of blood T cell repertoires in COVID-19. Sequencing was performed with immunoSEQ multiplex PCR; in TCRdb, only in-frame clones are kept and a portion is missing. The repertoire consists of 230,000 or so clones, with 88% occurring once and the leading ten covering about 2.4%. Per germline, CDR1 SGHTA and CDR2 FQGNSA. CDR3 length: 15 amino acids. Trimming removed 5 bases at V and 4 bases at J, with 17 bases between. The sample taken for sequencing was PBMCs or T cells enriched from blood (not recorded which). The clonotype comes from a woman between 25 and 40 years old who had recovered from COVID-19. V is TRBV7-2 and J is TRBJ1-2; no clear D. In DNA, the CDR3 is TGTGCCAGCAGCCAACTCCAAAACCCCCCCTATGGCTACACCTTC. Translation gives CASSQLQNPPYGYTF.